The next 10 T cell receptor beta chains were all read from a single sample in a study of T-cell memory formation after mild COVID-19. Via MiXCR, TCRdb re-called the 5' RACE reads, giving one row per CDR3 protein. In the table there are roughly 340,000 distinct CDR3 sequences, roughly 19% of which are singletons. Sequencing used PBMCs or a T cell subset sorted from them (not recorded which). The receptors come from a man aged 18 to 30 who had mild COVID-19 (a few samples of this study predate the infection). Cell type and time point are not known.

This clonotype was counted ten times or more. The V call is TRBV7-2, the J call TRBJ2-4; 10 bases are shared with TRBD2. With 5 bases clipped from V and 9 bases from J, the junction kept 10 bases outside the gene matches. The CDR3 is 15 amino acids. Germline V gives CDR1 SGHTA, CDR2 FQGNSA. The CDR3 DNA sequence: TGTGCCAGCAGCCTAAGTAGCGGGGGGCCACCCATTCAGTACTTC. Amino acid sequence: CASSLSSGGPPIQYF.

This clonotype was seen more than once but under ten times. This chain connects TRBV29-1 to TRBJ2-5, with D possibly TRBD1 on 5 matching bases. Trimming shortened V by 4 bases and J by 1 base, and 7 bases separated the two germline ends. The V gene's germline CDR1 is SQVTM and CDR2 ANQGSEA. There are 12 residues in the CDR3. CDR3 region: CSVGRVQETQYF. For the CDR3, the DNA is TGCAGCGTTGGCAGGGTCCAAGAGACCCAGTACTTC.

The rearrangement uses TRBV4-2 and TRBJ2-2, with 10 bases matching TRBD1. Germline-derived CDR1 and CDR2 are LGHNA and YNFKEQ. V was pared by 3 bases and J by 7 bases, with 11 bases of the junction left unmatched. CDR3 length: 17 residues. This CDR3 is CASSQRGRGQGFGELFF. In nucleotides, the CDR3 is TGTGCCAGCAGCCAGCGCGGCCGGGGACAGGGGTTCGGGGAGCTGTTTTTT.

This clonotype has only one observation. The chain links TRBV30 to TRBJ1-6; D call uncertain. The germline V gene encodes CDR1 GTSNPN and CDR2 SVGIG (reference sequence). The V end lost 5 bases, the J end lost 8 bases, and 28 bases lay between the germline ends. The CDR3 has 18 amino acids. The chain's CDR3 is CAWGPNEMGPRFDSPLHF. For the CDR3, the DNA is TGTGCCTGGGGTCCCAACGAGATGGGTCCAAGATTTGATTCACCCCTCCACTTT.

This clonotype has ten or more counts. The chain links TRBV5-1 to TRBJ2-7; D gene unclear. Germline loops: CDR1 SGHRS, CDR2 YFSETQ. CDR3 size: 11 residues. The V gene lost 4 bases and the J gene lost 7 bases, with 9 bases spanning the gap. The CDR3 sequence: CASSAAREQYF. The CDR3 DNA is TGCGCCAGCAGCGCAGCGAGGGAGCAGTACTTC. The full variable domain, rest sourced from reference TRBV5-1 and TRBJ2-7, is KAGVTQTPRYLIKTRGQQVTLSCSPISGHRSVSWYQQTPGQGLQFLFEYFSETQRNKGNFPGRFSGRQFSNSRSEMNVSTLELGDSALYLCASSAAREQYFGPGTRLTVT.

V is TRBV7-2 and J is TRBJ2-5, with TRBD2 identical over 8 bases. CDR3 length: 14 amino acids. Germline V gene sequence: CDR1 SGHTA, CDR2 FQGNSA. The V gene end was trimmed by 5 bases and the J gene end by 5 bases; junction bases not matched to a gene: 7. CDR3 nucleotide sequence: TGTGCCAGCAGCCACCCCGGCGGGGGGGAGACCCAGTACTTC. Translating it yields CASSHPGGGETQYF.

The chain has TRBV20-1 and TRBJ1-1; 9 bases match TRBD1. Germline V gene sequence: CDR1 DFQATT, CDR2 SNEGSKA (reference sequence). This CDR3 has 13 residues. V shed 2 bases, J shed 4 bases, and the junction held 2 bases outside the gene matches. The CDR3 protein is CSARSTGGTEAFF. The CDR3 nucleotides read TGCAGTGCTAGATCGACAGGGGGCACTGAAGCTTTCTTT.

The chain joins TRBV5-1 to TRBJ2-7; D not resolved. Germline loops: CDR1 SGHRS, CDR2 YFSETQ. Trimming stripped 4 bases from V and 1 base from J, with 9 bases between. This CDR3 comprises 13 residues. The CDR3 spells CASSPTLSYEQYF. In nucleotides, the CDR3 is TGCGCCAGCAGCCCGACCCTTTCCTACGAGCAGTACTTC.

This clonotype came up a few times. V gene TRBV30 combines with J gene TRBJ2-4; 8 bases agree with TRBD2. Trimming cost V 4 bases and J 8 bases; bases outside gene matches: 1. The CDR3 runs 11 residues. Germline CDR1 reads GTSNPN; CDR2 reads SVGIG (reference sequence). The chain's CDR3 is CAWTGGDIQYF. The DNA of the CDR3 is TGTGCCTGGACCGGGGGGGACATTCAGTACTTC. The whole variable domain, filled in from reference TRBV30 and TRBJ2-4, reads SQTIHQWPATLVQPVGSPLSLECTVEGTSNPNLYWYRQAAGRGLQLLFYSVGIGQISSEVPQNLSASRPQDRQFILSSKKLLLSDSGFYLCAWTGGDIQYFGAGTRLSVL.

The rearrangement joins TRBV4-1 to TRBJ2-2; no definite D call. The CDR3 sequence is 17 residues long. CDR1 and CDR2 from the germline V gene are MGHRA and YSYEKL. The V end was cut by 1 base, the J end by 4 bases, with 16 bases between. The CDR3 DNA follows: TGCGCCAGCAGCCAAGTAGAAGGGATAGACGTCACCGGGGAGCTGTTTTTT. Its protein is CASSQVEGIDVTGELFF.